Listed here are 23 T cell receptor beta chains from one sample, sequenced in a study of shared clonotypes between healthy human individuals. In the naive CD8 group, cells lacked CD45RO and were positively selected for CCR7, so terminally differentiated effector memory CD45RA+ cells were left out. Method: immunoSEQ multiplex PCR; TCRdb's copy keeps in-frame clones and lacks some. The sample consists of about 580,000 clones, 95% to 98% of them appearing once. The sequencing input was naive CD8+ T cells sorted from blood. The source is a man aged 30 to 45 in good health.

On this clone itself: Other nucleotide sequences from this sample produce the same CDR3. The chain couples TRBV7-9 to TRBJ2-7; D is unclear. The germline V and J ends were trimmed by 1 base and 3 bases, with 7 bases remaining between them. The CDR3 extends over 13 amino acids. The V gene's germline CDR1 is SEHNR and CDR2 FQNEAQ (reference sequence). CDR3 in amino acids: CASSLVASYEQYF. CDR3 DNA sequence: TGTGCCAGCAGCTTAGTGGCGAGCTACGAGCAGTACTTC.

The chain carries TRBV29-1 and TRBJ1-2, with a tentative D call TRBD1 (5 bases). Germline V gene lookup returns CDR1 SQVTM and CDR2 ANQGSEA. Deletions cut 0 bases from V and 1 base from J, with 18 bases between. CDR3 length equals 17 residues. The CDR3 DNA sequence: TGCAGCGTTGAAGATCGTTATAGGGGTGGAGGTAACTATGGCTACACCTTC. It yields the protein CSVEDRYRGGGNYGYTF.

V is TRBV19 and J is TRBJ1-3, with TRBD1 as a possible D gene (5 bases). The CDR3 sequence is 17 residues long. V was pared by 4 bases and J by 0 bases, with 16 bases between. Germline values: CDR1 LNHDA, CDR2 SQIVND (reference sequence). The CDR3 nucleotides read TGTGCCAGTAGTAGAGGGGACGACACTTTCTCTGGAAACACCATATATTTT. Encoded protein: CASSRGDDTFSGNTIYF.

The V call is TRBV28, the J call TRBJ2-1, with 11 bases aligning to TRBD2. Trimming took 3 bases from V and 7 from J; bases not matched to a gene: 5. The CDR3 spans 15 residues. Germline lookup yields CDR1 MDHEN and CDR2 SYDVKM. CDR3 loop: CASSFTSGSGNEQFF. CDR3 bases: TGTGCCAGCAGTTTTACTAGCGGGAGTGGGAATGAGCAGTTCTTC.

The V and J genes are TRBV29-1 and TRBJ2-2; D uncertain. The CDR3 contains 13 residues. V lost 4 bases, J lost 1 base, and 7 bases lay in between. Germline loops: CDR1 SQVTM, CDR2 ANQGSEA. CDR3 sequence reads: CSVVYLNTGELFF. As DNA, the CDR3 is TGCAGCGTTGTCTATTTGAACACCGGGGAGCTGTTTTTT.

The chain is built from TRBV30 and TRBJ1-4; TRBD1 matches at 7 bases. The CDR3 extends over 19 amino acids. V gave up 5 bases and J gave up 0 bases; unmatched junction bases: 18. CDR1 and CDR2 (germline): GTSNPN, SVGIG (reference sequence). In DNA, the CDR3 is TGTGCCTGGGGGGACAGCCGAGGTAACCTGTTTGCAACTAATGAAAAACTGTTTTTT. This codes for CAWGDSRGNLFATNEKLFF.

The rearrangement uses TRBV11-2 and TRBJ2-3; D is unresolved. The V and J ends lost 1 base and 4 bases respectively, with 12 bases between them. The CDR3 is 15 amino acids. The germline gives CDR1 SGHAT, CDR2 FQNNGV. CDR3 in DNA: TGTGCCAGCAGCTTAGGTATTTCGCCTCCAGATACGCAGTATTTT. It yields the protein CASSLGISPPDTQYF.

This clone has only one observation. The V gene is TRBV27, the J gene TRBJ2-1; TRBD2 matches at 10 bases. The CDR3 consists of 14 residues. Losses at the gene ends were 8 bases for V and 3 bases for J; bases not matched to a gene: 4. Germline CDR1 and CDR2: MNHEY and SMNVEV (reference sequence). CDR3 region: CASGTSGIYNEQFF. The CDR3 DNA reads as TGTGCCAGCGGAACTAGCGGGATCTACAATGAGCAGTTCTTC.

This chain uses TRBV27 with TRBJ2-5; tentative D call: TRBD1 (5 bases). The CDR3 totals 16 residues. V was shortened by 2 bases and J by 4 bases, with 17 bases between the two germline ends. Germline V gene lookup returns CDR1 MNHEY and CDR2 SMNVEV (reference sequence). The CDR3 here is CASSLTPVPGRETQYF. The CDR3 bases are TGTGCCAGCAGTTTAACGCCCGTCCCAGGGCGAGAGACCCAGTACTTC.

V gene TRBV7-8 combines with J gene TRBJ2-6; D remains ambiguous. Trimming took 1 base from V and 1 from J, leaving 5 bases between them. This CDR3 spans 15 amino acids. CDR1 and CDR2 (germline): SGHVS, FQNEAQ. CDR3 in DNA: TGTGCCAGCAGCTTAGTTCTGTCTGGGGCCAACGTCCTGACTTTC. This translates into CASSLVLSGANVLTF.

This chain joins TRBV25-1 and TRBJ2-7; D possibly corresponds to TRBD1 (5 bases). V lost 3 bases and J lost 5, with 11 bases in between. CDR3 size: 13 residues. Germline values: CDR1 MGHDK, CDR2 SYGVNS. CDR3 nucleotides: TGTGCCAGCAGTGACTGGCAGGGTGACGAGCAGTACTTC. This gives the protein CASSDWQGDEQYF.

J is TRBJ2-1 and V is TRBV29-1; 7 nucleotides agree with TRBD2. Germline CDR1 is SQVTM and CDR2 is ANQGSEA. CDR3 size: 19 residues. V trimming: 5 bases; J trimming: 0 bases; junction bases outside the gene matches: 19. The DNA for the CDR3 is TGCAGCGTTTTAATTGGCCGAGCGGGAACCGAAAGCTCCTACAATGAGCAGTTCTTC. It translates to CSVLIGRAGTESSYNEQFF.

V and J are TRBV29-1 and TRBJ2-7; 8 bases agree with TRBD2. Trimming removed 6 bases from V and 1 base from J; junction bases left unmatched: 11. Germline CDR1 is SQVTM and CDR2 is ANQGSEA. This CDR3 has 15 amino acids. The CDR3 DNA reads as TGCAGCGTCGAGACAAGCGGGAGTGAATCCTACGAGCAGTACTTC. Translating gives CSVETSGSESYEQYF.

This sequence joins TRBV7-6 and TRBJ2-3; 8 bases align to TRBD2. CDR1 SGHVS and CDR2 FNYEAQ come from the germline V gene. The J segment lost 5 bases and the V segment lost 6 bases, leaving 10 bases of the junction unmatched. The CDR3 is made up of 15 amino acids. The CDR3 nucleotides read TGTGCCAGCAGGGAAGCGGGAGCCGTCGGAGATACGCAGTATTTT. Protein: CASREAGAVGDTQYF.

The rearrangement joins TRBV28 to TRBJ2-7, with 10 bases that match TRBD2. Looked up from germline, CDR1 is MDHEN and CDR2 is SYDVKM. Trimming at V came to 10 bases and at J to 1 base, leaving 7 bases not matched to a gene. The CDR3 runs to 14 residues. In DNA, the CDR3 is TGTGCCACCTGGACTAGCGGTTATTCCTACGAGCAGTACTTC. It translates to CATWTSGYSYEQYF.

The chain's CDR3 is CASSLGVGQPQHF. The CDR3 coding sequence is TGTGCCAGCAGTCTGGGGGTGGGTCAGCCCCAGCATTTT. This chain connects TRBV6-5 to TRBJ1-5, with a tentative D call TRBD1 (5 bases). Trimming pared 5 bases from V and 6 bases from J, leaving 11 bases between. Per germline, CDR1 MNHEY and CDR2 SVGAGI. This CDR3 contains 13 residues.

V gene TRBV6-6 combines with J gene TRBJ1-5; TRBD1 might be the D (5 bases). Trimming removed 6 bases at V and 3 bases at J, with 15 bases between. Germline V gene sequence: CDR1 MNHNY, CDR2 SVGAGI (reference sequence). CDR3 length: 15 amino acids. In DNA form, the CDR3 reads TGTGCCAGCAGAGATACCGACAGTGACAATCAGCCCCAGCATTTT. Encoded protein: CASRDTDSDNQPQHF.

The chain employs TRBV27 and TRBJ2-7, with 8 bases identical to TRBD1. Germline V gene data show CDR1 as MNHEY and CDR2 as SMNVEV (reference sequence). The CDR3 consists of 14 residues. The V gene end was trimmed by 4 bases and the J gene end by 5 bases; junction bases not matched to a gene: 7. In DNA, the CDR3 is TGTGCCAGCAGTTCGACAGGGGTTAGGCACGAGCAGTACTTC. Translated, it gives CASSSTGVRHEQYF.

The chain links TRBV19 to TRBJ2-2; 8 bases agree with TRBD1. This CDR3 has 13 amino acids. Germline V gene sequence: CDR1 LNHDA, CDR2 SQIVND (reference sequence). Trimming removed 5 bases from V and 6 bases from J; junction bases left unmatched: 2. CDR3 DNA sequence: TGTGCCAGTAGTGCGACAGGGGCCGGGGAGCTGTTTTTT. Translating it yields CASSATGAGELFF.

V is TRBV5-5 and J is TRBJ2-3; D is possibly TRBD2 (6 bases). CDR3 length equals 14 residues. Germline V lookup: CDR1 SGHKS, CDR2 YYEKEE (reference sequence). The V gene lost 1 base and the J gene lost 4 bases, with 10 bases spanning the gap. The CDR3 DNA reads as TGTGCCAGCAGCTTGACTAGCACTTCAGATACGCAGTATTTT. Translation gives CASSLTSTSDTQYF.

This chain links TRBV7-2 with TRBJ2-3; TRBD2 matches 11 bases. Trimming took 3 bases from V and 2 from J; bases not matched to a gene: 10. CDR3 size: 18 residues. Germline lookup yields CDR1 SGHTA and CDR2 FQGNSA. The CDR3 loop is CASSFGLAGQGHTDTQYF. CDR3 DNA: TGTGCCAGCAGCTTCGGACTAGCGGGTCAGGGCCACACAGATACGCAGTATTTT.

This clone was seen only once. The chain is built from TRBV7-9 and TRBJ2-1, with 7 positions matching TRBD2. This CDR3 region has 16 residues. Trimming took 5 bases from V and 4 from J; bases not matched to a gene: 11. Germline V gene data show CDR1 as SEHNR and CDR2 as FQNEAQ (reference sequence). CDR3 protein: CASSGSEGRAYNEQFF. The CDR3 nucleotides read TGTGCCAGCAGCGGCTCGGAGGGGAGGGCATACAATGAGCAGTTCTTC.

V usage is TRBV18 and J usage is TRBJ2-7; the match to TRBD2 covers 7 bases. The V gene's germline CDR1 is KGHSH and CDR2 LQKENI. The CDR3 is 14 amino acids. The V segment lost 3 bases and the J segment 5 bases; nucleotides outside the gene matches: 7. CDR3 DNA sequence: TGTGCCAGCTCACCGGATCCGGGACTAAACGAGCAGTACTTC. Translating gives CASSPDPGLNEQYF. The full variable domain, its missing parts supplied by reference TRBV18 and TRBJ2-7, is NAGVMQNPRHLVRRRGQEARLRCSPMKGHSHVYWYRQLPEEGLKFMVYLQKENIIDESGMPKERFSAEFPKEGPSILRIQQVVRGDSAAYFCASSPDPGLNEQYFGPGTRLTVT.